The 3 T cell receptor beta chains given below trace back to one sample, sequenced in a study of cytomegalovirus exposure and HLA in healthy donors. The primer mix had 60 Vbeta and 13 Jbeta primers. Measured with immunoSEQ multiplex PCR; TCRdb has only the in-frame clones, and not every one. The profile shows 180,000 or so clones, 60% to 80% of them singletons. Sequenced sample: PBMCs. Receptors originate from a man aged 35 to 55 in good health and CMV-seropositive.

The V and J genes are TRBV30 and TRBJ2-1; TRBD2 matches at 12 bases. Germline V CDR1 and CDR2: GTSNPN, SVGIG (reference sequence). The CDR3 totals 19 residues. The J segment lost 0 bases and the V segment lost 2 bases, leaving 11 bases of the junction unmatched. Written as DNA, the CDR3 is TGTGCCTGGAGTCAAAAAGGACTAGCGGGGCCGAGCTCCTACAATGAGCAGTTCTTC. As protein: CAWSQKGLAGPSSYNEQFF.

This CDR3 reads CASSGGLFTDTQYF. The DNA for the CDR3 is TGTGCCAGCAGCGGGGGACTGTTCACAGATACGCAGTATTTT. V usage is TRBV9 and J usage is TRBJ2-3, with D possibly matching TRBD2 (6 bases). Trimming took off 3 bases at V and 2 bases at J, with 10 bases between the two ends. This CDR3 comprises 14 residues. The germline CDR1 and CDR2 sequences are SGDLS and YYNGEE.

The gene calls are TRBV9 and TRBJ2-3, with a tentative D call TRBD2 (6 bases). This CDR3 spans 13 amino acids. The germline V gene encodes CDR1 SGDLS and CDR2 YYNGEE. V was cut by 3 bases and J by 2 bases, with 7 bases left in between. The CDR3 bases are TGTGCCAGCAGCGGGGACTCCACAGATACGCAGTATTTT. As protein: CASSGDSTDTQYF.